This T cell receptor (beta chain) was documented in a study of T-cell memory formation after mild COVID-19. Background on the study: The two donors had largely donor-specific TCR clusters. Study-level points and caveats: Second-wave clones that peaked on day 37 lacked confirmed SARS-CoV-2 specificity.

This clonotype turned up a few times. Its specificity is not known. Libraries for TCRalpha and TCRbeta carried sample barcodes and unique molecular identifiers via 5'RACE. TCRdb fed the 5' RACE reads into MiXCR, producing one record per CDR3 protein. The sample lists about 110,000 distinct CDR3 sequences, roughly a sixth occurring once. The ends were cut back, 1 base at V and 4 bases at J, with 7 bases in the middle. CDR1 and CDR2 from the germline V gene are KGHSH and LQKENI. The CDR3 is 13 residues long. The chain uses TRBV18 and TRBJ2-5; D ambiguous. This receptor was obtained from a man younger than 35 who had mild COVID-19 (a few samples of this study predate the infection). Cell type and time point are not known. Sequenced material: PBMCs or a T cell subset sorted from them (not recorded which). CDR3 loop: CASSPLPGETQYF. CDR3 bases: TGTGCCAGCTCACCACTCCCGGGAGAGACCCAGTACTTC. Combining the CDR3 with reference TRBV18 and TRBJ2-5 gives the whole variable domain NAGVMQNPRHLVRRRGQEARLRCSPMKGHSHVYWYRQLPEEGLKFMVYLQKENIIDESGMPKERFSAEFPKEGPSILRIQQVVRGDSAAYFCASSPLPGETQYFGPGTRLLVL.